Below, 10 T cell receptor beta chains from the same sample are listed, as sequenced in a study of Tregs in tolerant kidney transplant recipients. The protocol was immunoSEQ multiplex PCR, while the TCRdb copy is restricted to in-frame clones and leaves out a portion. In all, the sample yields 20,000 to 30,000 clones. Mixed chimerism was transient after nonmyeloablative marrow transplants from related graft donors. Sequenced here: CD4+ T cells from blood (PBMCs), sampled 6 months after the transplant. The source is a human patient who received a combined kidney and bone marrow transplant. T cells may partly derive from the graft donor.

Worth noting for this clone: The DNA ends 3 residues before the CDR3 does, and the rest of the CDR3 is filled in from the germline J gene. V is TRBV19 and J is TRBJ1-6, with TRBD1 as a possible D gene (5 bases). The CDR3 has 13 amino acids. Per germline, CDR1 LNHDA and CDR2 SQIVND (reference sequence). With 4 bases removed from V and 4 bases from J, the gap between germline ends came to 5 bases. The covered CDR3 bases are TGTGCCAGTAGTAAGGGGTATAATTCACCC. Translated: CASSKGYNSP. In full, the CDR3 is CASSKGYNSPLHF.

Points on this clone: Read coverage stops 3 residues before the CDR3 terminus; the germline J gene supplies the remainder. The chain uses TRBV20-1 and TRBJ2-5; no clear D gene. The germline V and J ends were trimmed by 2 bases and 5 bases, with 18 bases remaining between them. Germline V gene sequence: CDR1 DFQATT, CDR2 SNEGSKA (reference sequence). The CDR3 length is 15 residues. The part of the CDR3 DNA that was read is TGCAGTGCTAGAAATCCCCGTGCGATTTGGGAGACC. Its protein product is CSARNPRAIWET. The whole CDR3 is CSARNPRAIWETQYF.

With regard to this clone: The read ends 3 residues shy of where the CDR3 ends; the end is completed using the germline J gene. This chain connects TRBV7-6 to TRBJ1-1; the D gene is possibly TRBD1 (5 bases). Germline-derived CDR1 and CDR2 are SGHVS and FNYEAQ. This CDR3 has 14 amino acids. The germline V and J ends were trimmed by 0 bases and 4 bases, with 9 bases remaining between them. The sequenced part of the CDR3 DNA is TGTGCCAGCAGCTTAGCCGGGGGGACCACTGAA. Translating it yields CASSLAGGTTE. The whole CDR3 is CASSLAGGTTEAFF.

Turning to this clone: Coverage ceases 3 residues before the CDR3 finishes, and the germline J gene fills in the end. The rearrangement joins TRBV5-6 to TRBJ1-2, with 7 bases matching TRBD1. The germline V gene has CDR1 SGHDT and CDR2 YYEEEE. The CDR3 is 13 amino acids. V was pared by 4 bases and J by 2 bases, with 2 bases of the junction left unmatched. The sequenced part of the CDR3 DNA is TGTGCCAGCAGCCAGGACAGGAACTATGGC. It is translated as CASSQDRNYG. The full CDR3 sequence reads CASSQDRNYGYTF.

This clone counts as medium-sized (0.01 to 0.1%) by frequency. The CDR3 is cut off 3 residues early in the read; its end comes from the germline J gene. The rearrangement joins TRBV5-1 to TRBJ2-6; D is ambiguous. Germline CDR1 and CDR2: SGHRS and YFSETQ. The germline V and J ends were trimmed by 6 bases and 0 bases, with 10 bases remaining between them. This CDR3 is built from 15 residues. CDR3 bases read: TGCGCCAGCACACTTCGAACCTCTGGGGCCAACGTC. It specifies CASTLRTSGANV. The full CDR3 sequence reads CASTLRTSGANVLTF.

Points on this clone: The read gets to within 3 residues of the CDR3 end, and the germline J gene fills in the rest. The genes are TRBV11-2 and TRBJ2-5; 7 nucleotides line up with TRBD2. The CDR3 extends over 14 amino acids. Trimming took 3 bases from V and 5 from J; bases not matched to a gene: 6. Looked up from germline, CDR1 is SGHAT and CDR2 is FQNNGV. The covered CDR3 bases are TGTGCCAGCAGCTTCCCTGTGGGGGGGGAGACC. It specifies CASSFPVGGET. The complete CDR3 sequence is CASSFPVGGETQYF.

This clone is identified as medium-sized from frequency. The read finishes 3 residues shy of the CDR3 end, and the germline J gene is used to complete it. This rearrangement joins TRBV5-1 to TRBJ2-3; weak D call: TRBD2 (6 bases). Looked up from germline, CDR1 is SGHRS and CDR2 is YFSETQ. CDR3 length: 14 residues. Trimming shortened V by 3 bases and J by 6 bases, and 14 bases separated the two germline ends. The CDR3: CASSSGTLWDTQYF. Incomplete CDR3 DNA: TGCGCCAGCAGCTCCGGGACTTTGTGGGATACG.

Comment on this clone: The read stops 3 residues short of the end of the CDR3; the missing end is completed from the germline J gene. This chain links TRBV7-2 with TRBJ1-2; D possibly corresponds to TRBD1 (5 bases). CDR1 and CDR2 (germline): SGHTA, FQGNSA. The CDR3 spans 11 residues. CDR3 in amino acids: CASSGALGYTF. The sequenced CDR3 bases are TGTGCCAGCAGCGGGGCCTTGGGC.

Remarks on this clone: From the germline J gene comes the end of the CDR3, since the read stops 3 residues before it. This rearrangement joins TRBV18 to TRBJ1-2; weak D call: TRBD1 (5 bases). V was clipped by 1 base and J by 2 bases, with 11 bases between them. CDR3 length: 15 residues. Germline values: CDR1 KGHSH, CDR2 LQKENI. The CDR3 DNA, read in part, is TGTGCCAGCTCACCACGTGAGGCAGGGAACTATGGC. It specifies CASSPREAGNYG. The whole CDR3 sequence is CASSPREAGNYGYTF.

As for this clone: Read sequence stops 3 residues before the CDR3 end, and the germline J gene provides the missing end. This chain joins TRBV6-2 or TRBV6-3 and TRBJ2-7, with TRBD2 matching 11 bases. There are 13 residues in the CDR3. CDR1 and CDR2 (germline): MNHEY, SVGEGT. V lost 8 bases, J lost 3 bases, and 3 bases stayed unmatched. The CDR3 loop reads CASSTSGSYEQYF. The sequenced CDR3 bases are TGTGCCAGCTCCACTAGCGGGAGCTACGAG.